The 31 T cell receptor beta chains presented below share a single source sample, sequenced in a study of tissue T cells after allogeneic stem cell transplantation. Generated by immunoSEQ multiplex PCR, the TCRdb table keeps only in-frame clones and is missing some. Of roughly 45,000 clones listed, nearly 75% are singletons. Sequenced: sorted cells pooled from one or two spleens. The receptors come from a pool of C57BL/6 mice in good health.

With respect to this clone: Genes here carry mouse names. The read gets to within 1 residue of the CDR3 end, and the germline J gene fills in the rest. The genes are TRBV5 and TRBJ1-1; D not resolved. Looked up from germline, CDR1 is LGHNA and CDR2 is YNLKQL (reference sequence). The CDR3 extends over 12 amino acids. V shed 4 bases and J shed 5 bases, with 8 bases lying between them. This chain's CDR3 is CASSPAGTEVFF. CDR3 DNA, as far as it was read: TGTGCCAGCAGCCCGGCGGGGACAGAAGTCTTC.

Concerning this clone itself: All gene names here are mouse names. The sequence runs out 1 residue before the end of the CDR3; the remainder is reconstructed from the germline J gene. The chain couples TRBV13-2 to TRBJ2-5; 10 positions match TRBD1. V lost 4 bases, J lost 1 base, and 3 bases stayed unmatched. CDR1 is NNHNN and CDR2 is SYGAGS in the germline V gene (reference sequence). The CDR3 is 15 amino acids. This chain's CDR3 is CASGSGTGDQDTQYF. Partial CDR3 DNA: TGTGCCAGCGGTTCCGGGACAGGGGACCAAGACACCCAGTAC.

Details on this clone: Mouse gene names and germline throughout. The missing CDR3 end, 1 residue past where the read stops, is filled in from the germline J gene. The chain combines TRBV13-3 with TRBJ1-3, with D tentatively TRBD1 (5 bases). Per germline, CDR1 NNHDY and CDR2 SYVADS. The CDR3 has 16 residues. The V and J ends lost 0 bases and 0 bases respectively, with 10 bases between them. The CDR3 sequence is CASSDGPGSSGNTLYF. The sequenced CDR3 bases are TGTGCCAGCAGTGATGGGCCAGGGTCTTCTGGAAATACGCTCTAT.

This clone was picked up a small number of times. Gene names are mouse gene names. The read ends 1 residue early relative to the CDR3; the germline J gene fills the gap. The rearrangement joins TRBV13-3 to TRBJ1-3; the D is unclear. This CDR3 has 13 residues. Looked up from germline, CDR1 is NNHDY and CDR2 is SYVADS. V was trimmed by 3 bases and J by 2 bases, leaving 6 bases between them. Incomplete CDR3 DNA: TGTGCCAGCAGTGGCCAGGCTGGAAATACGCTCTAT. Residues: CASSGQAGNTLY. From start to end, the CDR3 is CASSGQAGNTLYF.

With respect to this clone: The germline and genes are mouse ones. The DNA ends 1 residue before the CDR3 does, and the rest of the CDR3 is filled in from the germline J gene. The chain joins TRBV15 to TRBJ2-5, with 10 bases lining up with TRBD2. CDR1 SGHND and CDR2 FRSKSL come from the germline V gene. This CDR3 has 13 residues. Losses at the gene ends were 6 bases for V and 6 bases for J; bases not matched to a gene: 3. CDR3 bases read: TGTGCCAGCAGGACTGGGGGGATGGACACCCAGTAC. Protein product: CASRTGGMDTQY. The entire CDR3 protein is CASRTGGMDTQYF. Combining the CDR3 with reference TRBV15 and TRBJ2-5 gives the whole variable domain DAGVTQTPRHEVAEKGQTIILKCEPVSGHNDLFWYRQTKIQGLELLSYFRSKSLMEDGGAFKDRFKAEMLNSSFSTLKIQPTEPKDSAVYLCASRTGGMDTQYFGPGTRLLVL.

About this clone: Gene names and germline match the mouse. CDR3 DNA (partial): TGTGCCAGCGGTGATAGGGGGGGGGCCTCCTATGAACAGTAC. Protein: CASGDRGGASYEQY. The complete CDR3 reads CASGDRGGASYEQYF. This chain connects TRBV13-2 to TRBJ2-7; 8 bases are a match to TRBD2. The sequenced fragment ends 1 residue before the CDR3 boundary, so the rest is inferred from the germline J gene. V was clipped by 1 base and J by 0 bases; unmatched bases: 3. CDR1 and CDR2 from the germline V gene are NNHNN and SYGAGS (reference sequence). CDR3 length equals 15 residues.

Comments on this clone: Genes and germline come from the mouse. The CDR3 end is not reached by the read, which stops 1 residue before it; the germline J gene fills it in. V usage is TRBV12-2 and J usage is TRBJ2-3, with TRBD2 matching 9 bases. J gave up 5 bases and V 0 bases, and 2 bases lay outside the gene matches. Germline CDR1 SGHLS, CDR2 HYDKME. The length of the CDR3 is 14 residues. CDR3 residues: CASSLELGGETLYF. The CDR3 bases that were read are TGTGCCAGCTCTCTCGAACTGGGGGGAGAAACGCTGTAT.

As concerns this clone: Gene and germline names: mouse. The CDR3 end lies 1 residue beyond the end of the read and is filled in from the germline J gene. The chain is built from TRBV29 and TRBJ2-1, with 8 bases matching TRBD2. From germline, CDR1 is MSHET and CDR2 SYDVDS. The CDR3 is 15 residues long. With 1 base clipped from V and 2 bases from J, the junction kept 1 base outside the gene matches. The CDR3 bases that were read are TGTGCTAGCAGTTTATGGGGGGGCCACTATGCTGAGCAGTTC. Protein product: CASSLWGGHYAEQF. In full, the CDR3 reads CASSLWGGHYAEQFF. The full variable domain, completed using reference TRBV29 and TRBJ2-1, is DMKVTQMPRYLIKRMGENVLLECGQDMSHETMYWYRQDPGLGLQLIYISYDVDSNSEGDIPKGYRVSRKKREHFSLILDSAKTNQTSVYFCASSLWGGHYAEQFFGPGTRLTVL.

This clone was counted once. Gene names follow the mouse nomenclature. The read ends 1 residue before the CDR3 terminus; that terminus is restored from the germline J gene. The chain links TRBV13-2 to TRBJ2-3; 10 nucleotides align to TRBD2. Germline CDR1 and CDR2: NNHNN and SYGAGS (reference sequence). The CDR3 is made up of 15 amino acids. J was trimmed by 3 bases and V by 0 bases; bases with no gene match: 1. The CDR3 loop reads CASGDGDWGAETLYF. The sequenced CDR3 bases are TGTGCCAGCGGTGATGGGGACTGGGGAGCAGAAACGCTGTAT.

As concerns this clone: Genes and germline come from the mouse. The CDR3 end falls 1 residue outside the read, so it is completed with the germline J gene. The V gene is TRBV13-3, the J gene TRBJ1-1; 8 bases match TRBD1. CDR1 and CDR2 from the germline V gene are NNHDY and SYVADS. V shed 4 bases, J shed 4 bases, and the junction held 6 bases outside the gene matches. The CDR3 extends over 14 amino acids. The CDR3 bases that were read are TGTGCCAGCAGTTTACAGGGGGAGACCACAGAAGTCTTC. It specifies CASSLQGETTEVF. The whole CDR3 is CASSLQGETTEVFF.

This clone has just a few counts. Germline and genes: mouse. CDR3 amino acids: CASSWEGNEQYF. The part of the CDR3 DNA that was read is TGTGCTAGCAGTTGGGAGGGAAATGAACAGTAC. The chain combines TRBV29 with TRBJ2-7; D unresolved. The DNA ends 1 residue before the CDR3 does, and the rest of the CDR3 is filled in from the germline J gene. This CDR3 contains 12 residues. Germline V gene lookup returns CDR1 MSHET and CDR2 SYDVDS. The V end was cut by 4 bases, the J end by 5 bases, with 9 bases between.

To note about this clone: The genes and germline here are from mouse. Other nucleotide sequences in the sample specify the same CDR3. Incomplete CDR3 DNA: TGTGCTAGCAGATCAGGAAGCTCCTATGAACAGTAC. Encoded protein: CASRSGSSYEQY. The full CDR3 sequence reads CASRSGSSYEQYF. The rearrangement uses TRBV29 and TRBJ2-7; D not resolved. Read coverage stops 1 residue before the CDR3 terminus; the germline J gene supplies the remainder. Germline V lookup: CDR1 MSHET, CDR2 SYDVDS. The CDR3 totals 13 residues. Trimming cost V 6 bases and J 0 bases, with 9 bases left between them.

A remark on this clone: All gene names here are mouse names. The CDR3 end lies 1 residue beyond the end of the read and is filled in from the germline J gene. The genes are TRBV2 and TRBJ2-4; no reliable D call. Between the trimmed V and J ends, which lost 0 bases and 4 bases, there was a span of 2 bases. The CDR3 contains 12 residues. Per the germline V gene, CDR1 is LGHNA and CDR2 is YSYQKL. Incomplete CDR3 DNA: TGTGCCAGCAGCCAAGAAAAAAACACCTTGTAC. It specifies CASSQEKNTLY. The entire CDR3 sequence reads CASSQEKNTLYF.

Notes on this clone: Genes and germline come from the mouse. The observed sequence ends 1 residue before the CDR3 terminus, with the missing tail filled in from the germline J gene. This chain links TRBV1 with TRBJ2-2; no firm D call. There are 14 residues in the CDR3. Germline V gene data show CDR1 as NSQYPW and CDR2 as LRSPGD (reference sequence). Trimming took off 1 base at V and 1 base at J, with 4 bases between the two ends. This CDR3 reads CTCSAGVNTGQLYF. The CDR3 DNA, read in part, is TGCACCTGCAGTGCAGGGGTAAACACCGGGCAGCTCTAC.

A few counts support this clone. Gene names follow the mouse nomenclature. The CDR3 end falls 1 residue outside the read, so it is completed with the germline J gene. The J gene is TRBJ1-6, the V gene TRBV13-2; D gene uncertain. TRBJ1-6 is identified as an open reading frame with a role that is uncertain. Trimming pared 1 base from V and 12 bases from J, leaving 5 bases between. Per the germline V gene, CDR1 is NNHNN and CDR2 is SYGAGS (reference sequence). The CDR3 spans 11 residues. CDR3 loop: CASGDPGPLYF. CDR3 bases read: TGTGCCAGCGGTGATCCGGGGCCCCTCTAC.

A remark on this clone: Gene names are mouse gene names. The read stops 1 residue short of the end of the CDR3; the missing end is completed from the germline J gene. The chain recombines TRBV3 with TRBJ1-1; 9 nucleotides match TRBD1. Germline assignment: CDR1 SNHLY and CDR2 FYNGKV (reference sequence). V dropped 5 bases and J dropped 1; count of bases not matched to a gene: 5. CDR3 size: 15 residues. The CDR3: CASSPGTGWNTEVFF. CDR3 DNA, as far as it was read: TGTGCCAGCAGCCCCGGGACAGGGTGGAACACAGAAGTCTTC. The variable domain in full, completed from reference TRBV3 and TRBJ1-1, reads GPKVLQIPSHQIIDMGQMVTLNCDPVSNHLYFYWYKQILGQQMEFLVNFYNGKVMEKSKLFKDQFSVERPDGSYFTLKIQPTALEDSAVYFCASSPGTGWNTEVFFGKGTRLTVV.

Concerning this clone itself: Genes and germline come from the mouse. CDR3 bases read: TGTGCCAGCGGTGATGCACTGGGGGGAGGCCAAGACACCCAGTAC. Amino acid sequence: CASGDALGGGQDTQY. The entire CDR3 is CASGDALGGGQDTQYF. The rearrangement links TRBV13-2 to TRBJ2-5, with 9 bases lining up with TRBD2. The read terminates 1 residue ahead of where the CDR3 ends, so the germline J gene completes it. This CDR3 has 16 amino acids. J was trimmed by 2 bases and V by 0 bases; bases with no gene match: 4. Germline CDR1 NNHNN, CDR2 SYGAGS (reference sequence).

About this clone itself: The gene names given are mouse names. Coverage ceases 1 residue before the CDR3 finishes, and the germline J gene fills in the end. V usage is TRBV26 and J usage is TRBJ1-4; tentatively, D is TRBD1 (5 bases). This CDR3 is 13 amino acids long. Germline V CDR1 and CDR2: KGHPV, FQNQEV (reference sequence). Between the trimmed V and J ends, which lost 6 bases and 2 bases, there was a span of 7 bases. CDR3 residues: CASSGQSNERLFF. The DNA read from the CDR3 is TGTGCCAGCAGCGGACAATCCAACGAAAGATTATTT.

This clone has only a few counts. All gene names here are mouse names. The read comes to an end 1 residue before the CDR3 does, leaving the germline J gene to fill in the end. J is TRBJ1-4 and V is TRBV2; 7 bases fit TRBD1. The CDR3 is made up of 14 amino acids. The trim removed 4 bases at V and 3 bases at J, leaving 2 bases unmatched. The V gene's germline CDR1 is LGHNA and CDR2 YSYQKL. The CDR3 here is CASSRTGPNERLFF. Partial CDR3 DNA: TGTGCCAGCAGCCGGACAGGCCCCAACGAAAGATTATTT. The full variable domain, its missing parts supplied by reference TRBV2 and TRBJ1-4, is DPKIIQKPKYLVAVTGSEKILICEQYLGHNAMYWYRQSAKKPLEFMFSYSYQKLMDNQTASSRFQPQSSKKNHLDLQITALKPDDSATYFCASSRTGPNERLFFGHGTKLSVL.

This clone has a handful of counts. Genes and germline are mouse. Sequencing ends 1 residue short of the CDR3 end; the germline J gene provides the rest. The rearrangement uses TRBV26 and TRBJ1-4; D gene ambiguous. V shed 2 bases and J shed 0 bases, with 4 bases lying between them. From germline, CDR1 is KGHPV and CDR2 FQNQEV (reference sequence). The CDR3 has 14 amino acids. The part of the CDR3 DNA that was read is TGTGCCAGCAGTCTGGCAATTTCCAACGAAAGATTATTT. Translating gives CASSLAISNERLF. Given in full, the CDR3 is CASSLAISNERLFF.

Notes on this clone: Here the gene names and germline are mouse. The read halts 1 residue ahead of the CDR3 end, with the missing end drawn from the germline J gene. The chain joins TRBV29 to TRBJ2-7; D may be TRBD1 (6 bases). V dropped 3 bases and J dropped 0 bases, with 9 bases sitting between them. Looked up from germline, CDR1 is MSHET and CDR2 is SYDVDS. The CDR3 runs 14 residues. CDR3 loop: CASSFGTISYEQYF. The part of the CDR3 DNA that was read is TGTGCTAGCAGTTTTGGGACAATCTCCTATGAACAGTAC.

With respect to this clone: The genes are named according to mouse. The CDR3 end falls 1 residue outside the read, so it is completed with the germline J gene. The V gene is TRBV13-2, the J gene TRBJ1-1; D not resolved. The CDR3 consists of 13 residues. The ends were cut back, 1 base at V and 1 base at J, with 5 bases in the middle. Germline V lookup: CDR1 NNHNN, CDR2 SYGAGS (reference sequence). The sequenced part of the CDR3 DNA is TGTGCCAGCGGTGATCCCAGAAACACAGAAGTCTTC. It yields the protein CASGDPRNTEVF. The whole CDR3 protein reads CASGDPRNTEVFF.

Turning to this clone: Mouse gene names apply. CDR3 DNA, as far as it was read: TGTGCCAGCAGCCAAGATCCCCACATCTATAATTCGCCCCTCTAC. Its protein is CASSQDPHIYNSPLY. The entire CDR3 protein reads CASSQDPHIYNSPLYF. The V gene is TRBV5, the J gene TRBJ1-6, with no clear D. The sequence runs out 1 residue before the end of the CDR3; the remainder is reconstructed from the germline J gene. TRBJ1-6 is reported as an ORF; its role is uncertain. CDR3 size: 16 residues. V was pared by 0 bases and J by 3 bases, with 9 bases between. The germline V gene has CDR1 LGHNA and CDR2 YNLKQL (reference sequence).

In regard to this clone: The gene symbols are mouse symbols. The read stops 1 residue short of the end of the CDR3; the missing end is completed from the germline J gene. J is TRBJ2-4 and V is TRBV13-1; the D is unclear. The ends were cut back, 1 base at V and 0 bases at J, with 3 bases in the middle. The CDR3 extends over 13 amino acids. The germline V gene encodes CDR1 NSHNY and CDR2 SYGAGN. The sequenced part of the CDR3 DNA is TGTGCCAGCAGTGATCGGAGTCAAAACACCTTGTAC. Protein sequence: CASSDRSQNTLY. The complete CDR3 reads CASSDRSQNTLYF.

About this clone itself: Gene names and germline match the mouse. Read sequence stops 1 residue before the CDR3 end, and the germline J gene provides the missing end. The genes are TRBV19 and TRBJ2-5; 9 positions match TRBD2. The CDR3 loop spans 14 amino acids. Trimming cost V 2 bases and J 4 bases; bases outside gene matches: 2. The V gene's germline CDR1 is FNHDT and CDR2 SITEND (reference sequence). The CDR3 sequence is CASSIPGGEDTQYF. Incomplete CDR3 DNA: TGTGCCAGCAGTATCCCTGGGGGGGAAGACACCCAGTAC.

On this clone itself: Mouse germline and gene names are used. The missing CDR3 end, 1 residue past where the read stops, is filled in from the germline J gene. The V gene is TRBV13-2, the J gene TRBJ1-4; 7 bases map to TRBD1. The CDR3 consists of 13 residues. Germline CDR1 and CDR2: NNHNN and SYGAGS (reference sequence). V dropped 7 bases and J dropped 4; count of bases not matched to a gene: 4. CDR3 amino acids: CASMRDSNERLFF. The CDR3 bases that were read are TGTGCCAGCATGAGGGACAGCAACGAAAGATTATTT.

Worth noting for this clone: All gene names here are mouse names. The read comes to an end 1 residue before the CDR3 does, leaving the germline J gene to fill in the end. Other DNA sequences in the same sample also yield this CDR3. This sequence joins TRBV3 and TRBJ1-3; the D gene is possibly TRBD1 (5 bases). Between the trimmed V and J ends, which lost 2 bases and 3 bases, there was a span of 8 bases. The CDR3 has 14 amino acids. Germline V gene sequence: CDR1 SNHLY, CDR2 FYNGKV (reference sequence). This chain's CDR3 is CASSLQGSGNTLYF. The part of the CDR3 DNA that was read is TGTGCCAGCAGCTTACAGGGTAGTGGAAATACGCTCTAT.

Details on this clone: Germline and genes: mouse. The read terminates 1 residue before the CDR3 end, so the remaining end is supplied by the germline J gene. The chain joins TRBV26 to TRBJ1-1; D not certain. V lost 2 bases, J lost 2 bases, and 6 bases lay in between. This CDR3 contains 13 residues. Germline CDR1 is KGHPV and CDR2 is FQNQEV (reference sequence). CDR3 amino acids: CASSLQDNTEVFF. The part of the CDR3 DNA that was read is TGTGCCAGCAGTCTGCAGGACAACACAGAAGTCTTC.

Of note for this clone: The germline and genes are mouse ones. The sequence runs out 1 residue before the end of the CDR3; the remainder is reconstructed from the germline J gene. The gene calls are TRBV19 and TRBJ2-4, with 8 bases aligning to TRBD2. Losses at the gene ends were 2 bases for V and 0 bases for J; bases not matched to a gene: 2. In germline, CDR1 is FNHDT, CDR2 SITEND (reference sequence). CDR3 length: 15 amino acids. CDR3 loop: CASSMGGPSQNTLYF. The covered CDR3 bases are TGTGCCAGCAGTATGGGGGGGCCTAGTCAAAACACCTTGTAC.

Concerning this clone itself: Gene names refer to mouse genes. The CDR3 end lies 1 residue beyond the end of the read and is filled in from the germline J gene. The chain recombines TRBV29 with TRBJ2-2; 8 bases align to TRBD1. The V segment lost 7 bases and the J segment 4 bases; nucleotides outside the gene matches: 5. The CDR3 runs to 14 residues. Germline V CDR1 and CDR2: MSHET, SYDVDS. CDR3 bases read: TGTGCTAGCAAACAGGGGGTGGGCACCGGGCAGCTCTAC. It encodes CASKQGVGTGQLY. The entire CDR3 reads CASKQGVGTGQLYF. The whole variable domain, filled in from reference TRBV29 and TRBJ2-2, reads DMKVTQMPRYLIKRMGENVLLECGQDMSHETMYWYRQDPGLGLQLIYISYDVDSNSEGDIPKGYRVSRKKREHFSLILDSAKTNQTSVYFCASKQGVGTGQLYFGEGSKLTVL.

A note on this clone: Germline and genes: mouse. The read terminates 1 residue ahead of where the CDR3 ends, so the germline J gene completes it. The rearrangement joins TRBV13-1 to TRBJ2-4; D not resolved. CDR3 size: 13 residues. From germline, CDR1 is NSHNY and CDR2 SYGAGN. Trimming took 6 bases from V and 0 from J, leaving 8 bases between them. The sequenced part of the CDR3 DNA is TGTGCCAGCAAGTCCATTAGTCAAAACACCTTGTAC. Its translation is CASKSISQNTLY. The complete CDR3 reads CASKSISQNTLYF.